Included here is one T cell receptor beta chain sequence, with context. Sequenced by immunoSEQ multiplex PCR; TCRdb stores in-frame clones only, minus some. The sample carries over 60,000 clones, roughly 90% recorded once. These data belong to a study of technical replicates of blood from several donors. Deletions cut 4 bases from V and 1 base from J, with 6 bases between. Germline lookup yields CDR1 MNHNS and CDR2 SASEGT. This CDR3 region has 13 residues. The receptor was isolated from a human donor in good health. Some clones in this sample may be carry-over from other donors' samples. Sequencing was performed on PBMCs. The gene calls are TRBV6-1 and TRBJ2-3; D not certain. CDR3 protein: CASSGAGTDTQYF. The CDR3 DNA is TGTGCCAGCAGTGGGGCAGGCACAGATACGCAGTATTTT.